This T cell receptor beta chain was captured by sequencing in a study of shared clonotypes between healthy human individuals. The germline gives CDR1 SGHVS, CDR2 FNYEAQ. This CDR3 comprises 14 residues. V gave up 5 bases and J gave up 4 bases; unmatched junction bases: 7. TCRdb's table, derived via immunoSEQ multiplex PCR, lists solely in-frame clones and lacks some. The data contain 150,000 to 200,000 clones, approximately 61% of them singletons. The sequence was obtained from a man under 40 in good health. The sequencing input was memory CD4+ T cells sorted from blood. Subset meaning: CD45RA-negative fraction. The chain employs TRBV7-6 and TRBJ2-7, with TRBD2 matching over 8 bases. CDR3 bases: TGTGCCAGCAGCCCGGGGACTAGTCCGTACGAGCAGTACTTC. Translation gives CASSPGTSPYEQYF.